These 7 T cell receptor beta chains were all obtained from the same sample, sequenced in a study of blood T cell repertoires in COVID-19. Sequencing used immunoSEQ multiplex PCR; TCRdb keeps in-frame clones, though not all of them. The data hold 70,000 to 75,000 clones, with about 79% observed a single time. The sample taken for sequencing was peripheral blood. These receptors were obtained from a man aged 65 to 85 with acute or convalescent COVID-19.

The chain combines TRBV11-2 with TRBJ2-7; 11 positions match TRBD1. The CDR3 has 14 amino acids. V gave up 1 base and J gave up 5 bases; unmatched junction bases: 1. CDR1 SGHAT and CDR2 FQNNGV come from the germline V gene. This CDR3 reads CASSLVGQGDEQYF. In DNA form, the CDR3 reads TGTGCCAGCAGCTTAGTGGGACAGGGGGACGAGCAGTACTTC.

The chain uses TRBV5-4 and TRBJ1-1; D unresolved. The ends were cut back, 4 bases at V and 4 bases at J, with 17 bases in the middle. The CDR3 runs 15 residues. Germline V gene data show CDR1 as SGHNT and CDR2 as YYREEE (reference sequence). Written as DNA, the CDR3 is TGTGCCAGCAGCCCGGCGGGCGCTTCGGGCACTGAAGCTTTCTTT. Encoded protein: CASSPAGASGTEAFF.

The CDR3 is CASSQGERTEAFF. As DNA, the CDR3 is TGTGCCAGCAGCCAAGGGGAGAGAACTGAAGCTTTCTTT. The V gene is TRBV4-2, the J gene TRBJ1-1; D not resolved. V was cut by 1 base and J by 5 bases, with 8 bases left in between. Germline CDR1 reads LGHNA; CDR2 reads YNFKEQ. This CDR3 spans 13 amino acids.

This chain connects TRBV24-1 to TRBJ1-2; 8 bases line up with TRBD1. The V and J ends lost 7 bases and 4 bases, in that order; junction bases with no gene match: 4. The length of the CDR3 is 13 residues. The germline V gene has CDR1 KGHDR and CDR2 SFDVKD. The CDR3 DNA reads as TGTGCCACCAGGGACAGGGACTCCTATGGCTACACCTTC. Its translation is CATRDRDSYGYTF.

This clone was counted once. The chain uses TRBV4-1 and TRBJ2-1, with unresolved D. V gave up 1 base and J gave up 6 bases, with 10 bases separating them. CDR1 is MGHRA and CDR2 is YSYEKL in the germline V gene. The CDR3 covers 14 residues. CDR3: CASSQVLLRNEQFF. The CDR3 DNA sequence: TGCGCCAGCAGCCAAGTTTTACTCCGCAATGAGCAGTTCTTC.

The chain recombines TRBV18 with TRBJ1-2; tentative D call: TRBD1 (5 bases). Trimming removed 5 bases at V and 1 base at J, with 14 bases between. The CDR3 runs 15 residues. Germline V gene data show CDR1 as KGHSH and CDR2 as LQKENI. The CDR3 DNA is TGTGCCAGCTCATCAAACACAGGATTTAACTATGGCTACACCTTC. Its translation is CASSSNTGFNYGYTF.

Note on this clone: Distinct nucleotide sequences in the sample also encode this CDR3. This rearrangement joins TRBV11-3 to TRBJ2-1; maybe TRBD2 (5 bases). The ends were cut back, 6 bases at V and 5 bases at J, with 11 bases in the middle. Germline lookup yields CDR1 SGHNT and CDR2 YENEEA. This CDR3 comprises 13 residues. CDR3 in DNA: TGTGCCAGCAGTCTTGGGAGCCACAATGAGCAGTTCTTC. Translating it yields CASSLGSHNEQFF.